This T cell receptor (beta chain) was identified during a study of T-cell memory formation after mild COVID-19. Study results and limitations: Chiefly within CM and EM were the contracting CD4+ clones; CD8+ ones were within EMRA. Clones that got smaller from day 15 to 85 had even CD4/CD8, while clones growing later tipped toward CD4+.

This CDR3 is built from 14 residues. V was cut by 4 bases and J by 4 bases, with 14 bases left in between. Germline values: CDR1 SGHRS, CDR2 YFSETQ. TCRdb called the 5' RACE reads again in MiXCR, with one record for every CDR3 protein. The top ten hold 20% to 25% of the sample, which has hundreds of thousands of distinct CDR3 sequences, under 20% seen once. In the case of this clonotype: The target antigen is unknown.

V usage is TRBV5-1 and J usage is TRBJ1-1; D perhaps matches TRBD1 (5 bases). This clonotype was obtained from a young man who had mild COVID-19 (a few samples of this study predate the infection). Cell type and time point are not known. What was sequenced was PBMCs or a T cell subset sorted from them (not recorded which). This CDR3 is CASSPGTQITEAFF. Written as DNA, the CDR3 is TGCGCCAGCAGCCCCGGGACTCAAATCACTGAAGCTTTCTTT.